The present TCR beta chain was sequenced within a study of graft-versus-host responses after intestinal transplantation. The wider study: Each recipient received anti-thymocyte globulin induction, then tacrolimus and steroids for 2 to 4 years.

This CDR3 comprises 15 residues. The ends were cut back, 5 bases at V and 7 bases at J, with 22 bases in the middle. CDR1 and CDR2 (germline): SGHRS, YFSETQ. For this clone: Its specificity is unknown.

TCRdb's copy holds only in-frame clones and misses some; the assay was immunoSEQ multiplex PCR. The sample shows about 120,000 clones, 90% to 95% of them seen only once. The clonotype was recovered from a human donor who received an intestinal transplant. The chain links TRBV5-1 to TRBJ2-7, with D maybe TRBD1 (5 bases). Material: unstimulated CD4+ T cells sorted from spleen or lymph node cells, obtained before intestinal transplant. CDR3: CASRLQVVVSGEQYF. CDR3 sequence (DNA): TGCGCCAGCAGACTACAGGTTGTTGTTTCAGGGGAGCAGTACTTC.